This is a list of T cell receptor beta chains from one sample in a study of molecular identifiers for immune sequencing clone quantification. TCRdb itself ran the PCR reads through MiXCR, one entry per CDR3 protein. Of approximately 630,000 distinct CDR3 sequences listed, about 25% are singletons. Sequencing was carried out using naive CD8+ T cells from blood, with Jurkat cell RNA spiked in. These receptors were taken from a human donor in good health. Some libraries in this study had Jurkat cell RNA spiked in. Both conserved end residues are part of each CDR3. The D gene is left open where the match is weak. Clone sizes are given selectively: once, few, many, or a class where the clone is expanded.

.,TRBD2,TRBJ2-2,TRBV12-3/TRBV12-4,TGTGTCAGCAGTTTAGTGTGGCCGGCTAGCGGGAGGGCGAACACCGGGGAGCTGTTTTTT,CVSSLVWPASGRANTGELFF
many,.,TRBJ2-5,TRBV5-1,TGCGCCAGCAGCTTGGACAGATGGCAAGAGACCCAGTACTTC,CASSLDRWQETQYF
.,.,TRBJ2-7,TRBV4-3,TGCGCCAGCAGCCCGTCCGGGGGGCCACCCTTCATCTACGAGCAGTACTTC,CASSPSGGPPFIYEQYF
many,.,TRBJ2-5,TRBV6-5,TGTGCCAGCACCGATGTACTGGCTGGAGAGACCCAGTACTTC,CASTDVLAGETQYF
few,.,TRBJ2-1,TRBV12-3/TRBV12-4,TGTGCCAGCACCTTGGACGGAAGCTCCTACAATGAGCAGTTCTTC,CASTLDGSSYNEQFF
many,TRBD1,TRBJ2-6,TRBV29-1,TGCAGCGTTGAGGGGACAGGGTTTGGGGCCAACGTCCTGACTTTC,CSVEGTGFGANVLTF
.,.,TRBJ2-7,TRBV6-2/TRBV6-3,TGTGCTAGCAGTTGCCCAGGGACCACTGCCTACGAGCAGTACTTC,CASSCPGTTAYEQYF
many,.,TRBJ1-6,TRBV7-9,TGTGCCAGCAGCTCAACAGAAAATTCACCCCTCCACTTT,CASSSTENSPLHF
.,.,TRBJ2-6,TRBV5-4,TGTGCCAGCAGCGTCGGACAGTCTATCTCTGGGGCCAACGTCCTGACTTTC,CASSVGQSISGANVLTF
few,TRBD2,TRBJ2-3,TRBV19,TGTGCCAGTAGTATAGTAGCGGGAGTAATCACAGATACGCAGTATTTT,CASSIVAGVITDTQYF
.,TRBD1,TRBJ2-3,TRBV10-3,TGTGCCATCAGTGGTAGGACAGGGGGTACTACAGATACGCAGTATTTT,CAISGRTGGTTDTQYF
few,.,TRBJ1-1,TRBV27,TGTGCCAGCAGCTCACTTAGCACTGAAGCTTTCTTT,CASSSLSTEAFF
few,TRBD1,TRBJ2-7,TRBV20-1,TGCAGTGCTAGAGATAAGGGGGCCTCCTACGAGCAGTACTTC,CSARDKGASYEQYF
many,.,TRBJ1-1,TRBV5-5,TGTGCCAGCAGCTTGTCAGGGTTAGTTGAAGCTTTCTTT,CASSLSGLVEAFF
few,.,TRBJ2-1,TRBV6-2/TRBV6-3,TGTGCCAGCAGTTGGAATAGCGGACCCAGCTCCTACAATGAGCAGTTCTTC,CASSWNSGPSSYNEQFF
many,.,TRBJ1-1,TRBV11-3,TGCGCCAGCAGCTTGGCCAGGGGAACTGAAGCTTTCTTT,CASSLARGTEAFF
.,.,TRBJ2-2,TRBV12-3/TRBV12-4,TGTGCCAGCAGCCATGAGGACGGGGAGCTGTTTTTT,CASSHEDGELFF
many,TRBD2,TRBJ2-7,TRBV11-2,TGTGCCAGCAGCCTGGGGGGGTCGAGCTCCTACGAGCAGTACTTC,CASSLGGSSSYEQYF
.,.,TRBJ1-1,TRBV20-1,.,CSARDWAEGTEALF
.,TRBD1,TRBJ2-1,TRBV7-9,TGTGCCAGCAGCCACCCGTCCGACAGGGTATCCTACAATGAGCAGTTCTTC,CASSHPSDRVSYNEQFF
many,.,TRBJ1-1,TRBV20-1,TGCAGTGCTAGAGAGGGGCTCTGGGACACTGAAGCTTTCTTT,CSAREGLWDTEAFF
few,.,TRBJ1-5,TRBV6-2/TRBV6-3,TGTGCCAGCAGGGTCTCGGATCAAAATCAGCCCCAGCATTTT,CASRVSDQNQPQHF
many,TRBD1,TRBJ1-1,TRBV27,TGTGCCAGCAGCTTAGGACAGGGAAGTACTGAAGCTTTCTTT,CASSLGQGSTEAFF
many,.,TRBJ1-2,TRBV19,TGTGCCAGTAGGACCGGGACCAGGGAAGGAGCTAACTATGGCTACACCTTC,CASRTGTREGANYGYTF
.,.,TRBJ2-7,TRBV27,TGTGCCAGCAATACCTGGGGGAGTGACGAGCAGTACTTC,CASNTWGSDEQYF
.,.,TRBJ2-1,TRBV7-3,TGTGCCAGCAGCTTAATCCCTGGCGTGAGCTCCTACAATGAGCAGTTCTTC,CASSLIPGVSSYNEQFF
.,.,TRBJ1-1,TRBV6-2/TRBV6-3,TGTGCCAGCAGTTACACCATGAACACTGAAGCTTTCTTT,CASSYTMNTEAFF
few,TRBD1,TRBJ2-1,TRBV3-1,TGTGCCAGCAGCCAGAGAGGACAGGGCGCCTACAATGAGCAGTTCTTC,CASSQRGQGAYNEQFF
many,TRBD2,TRBJ2-3,TRBV7-2,TGTGCCAGCAGCTCCCTAGCGGGCCCTCACGATACGCAGTATTTT,CASSSLAGPHDTQYF
few,.,TRBJ2-5,TRBV12-5,TGTGCTAGTGGTTTGGCCGGGACCGATTACCAAGAGACCCAGTACTTC,CASGLAGTDYQETQYF
.,.,TRBJ2-6,TRBV2,TGTGCCAGTTCTGGTGGGGCCAACGTCCTGACTTTC,CASSGGANVLTF
.,.,TRBJ2-7,TRBV12-3/TRBV12-4,TGTGCCAGCAGCCCGTTTGGGTCCTCTGACGAGCAGTACTTC,CASSPFGSSDEQYF
.,.,TRBJ2-4,TRBV4-3,TGCGCCAGCAGCCAAGGAGGAAACATTCAGTGCTTC,CASSQGGNIQCF
once,TRBD2,TRBJ2-5,TRBV11-2,TGTGCCAGCAGCTTAAGGTTTAGCGGGGAACAAGAGACCCAGTACTTC,CASSLRFSGEQETQYF
few,TRBD1,TRBJ1-3,TRBV2,TGTGCCAGCAACGCAGTGGGGACAGGAACTGGAAACACCATATATTTT,CASNAVGTGTGNTIYF
many,.,TRBJ1-1,TRBV29-1,TGCAGCGTTGAGGCGGTTGAAGCTTTCTTT,CSVEAVEAFF
many,.,TRBJ2-2,TRBV12-3/TRBV12-4,TGTGCCAGCAGCACCCGACGGGAACTCCTCACCGGGGAGCTGTTTTTT,CASSTRRELLTGELFF
many,TRBD2,TRBJ2-3,TRBV4-1,TGCGCCAGCAGCCAAGATGGGACTAGCGGGATTAACACAGATACGCAGTATTTT,CASSQDGTSGINTDTQYF
few,.,TRBJ1-2,TRBV7-9,TGTGCCAGCAGCTTAGCGGAGGACAGTACTAACTATGGCTACACCTTC,CASSLAEDSTNYGYTF
.,.,TRBJ2-3,TRBV27,TGTGCCAGCAGTTATGGACCGATCCCTAGCACAGATACGCAGTATTTT,CASSYGPIPSTDTQYF
.,TRBD2,TRBJ2-1,TRBV27,TGTGCCAGCAGTCCGGCCGGGGGGGTGAGCTCCTACAATGAGCAGTTCTTC,CASSPAGGVSSYNEQFF
once,TRBD1,TRBJ1-2,TRBV6-2/TRBV6-3,TGTGCCAGCAGTACTACTGACAGGGTACGCTATGGCCACACCTTC,CASSTTDRVRYGHTF
few,.,TRBJ2-7,TRBV28,TGTGCCAGCAGTTTTGGGTGGGCAGGGTCCTACGAGCAGTACTTC,CASSFGWAGSYEQYF
.,TRBD2,TRBJ2-7,TRBV7-9,TGTGCCAGCAGCCTCAGACTAGCGGGAGTGGAAGAGCAGTACTTC,CASSLRLAGVEEQYF
.,.,TRBJ2-7,TRBV7-9,TGTGCCAGCAGCTCTTCCTTAAGTCGCTACGAGCAGTACTTC,CASSSSLSRYEQYF
few,TRBD1,TRBJ1-2,TRBV19,TGTGCCAGTAGTATACTCCCGACAGGGGCCCATGGCTACACCTTC,CASSILPTGAHGYTF
many,.,TRBJ2-7,TRBV7-2,TGTGCCAGCAGCTCCCGGGGCAGCTACTACGAGCAGTACTTC,CASSSRGSYYEQYF